These 30 T cell receptor beta chains were all obtained from the same sample, sequenced in a study of regulatory T cells in long-lasting Graves disease. Noted time point: newly diagnosed GD, antithyroid drugs for less than 3 months. RNA from PBMCs was the source of the TCR library. CDR3-region Arm-PCR and iRepertoire HTBI primers produced the TCR beta libraries. TCRdb reprocessed the multiplex PCR reads with MiXCR, giving one entry per CDR3 protein. The table includes fewer than 650,000 distinct CDR3 sequences, about 16% detected once. The same specimen was also included in a second study, on T cells in Graves' hyperthyroidism and ophthalmopathy.

This specimen was peripheral blood mononuclear cells (PBMCs), taken at new diagnosis, from a patient treated with antithyroid drugs. These receptor sequences come from a woman in her thirties with Graves disease.

At least ten counts were recorded for this clonotype. The CDR3 DNA follows: TGTGCCATCAGTGAGTTCATGAACACTGAAGCTTTCTTT. This encodes CAISEFMNTEAFF. The chain carries TRBV10-3 and TRBJ1-1; D gene ambiguous. The CDR3 length is 13 residues. Germline CDR1 and CDR2: ENHRY and SYGVKD. V was cut by 1 base and J by 0 bases, with 3 bases left in between.

This clonotype was detected many times. This rearrangement joins TRBV12-3 or TRBV12-4 to TRBJ2-7; D gene unclear. CDR3 length equals 12 residues. The V and J ends lost 2 bases and 9 bases respectively, with 11 bases between them. CDR3 nucleotide sequence: TGTGCCAGCAGTTTACCCCCCCGCGGGCAGTACTTC. This codes for CASSLPPRGQYF.

With respect to this clonotype: A read error may produce the germline difference seen at one junction end. This rearrangement joins TRBV3-1 to TRBJ2-5; D may correspond to TRBD1 or TRBD2 (5 bases each). Germline lookup yields CDR1 LGHDT and CDR2 YNNKEL (reference sequence). The CDR3 extends over 13 amino acids. This CDR3 reads CASSPARTHPGHF. The CDR3 DNA is TGTGCCAGCAGCCCCGCTCGGACTCACCCGGGGCACTTC.

This clonotype was counted at least ten times. J is TRBJ1-4 and V is TRBV12-3 or TRBV12-4; D call uncertain. The CDR3 is 13 amino acids. Trimming pared 3 bases from V and 6 bases from J, leaving 8 bases between. In DNA, the CDR3 is TGTGCCAGCAGTTTCAGAGCGGATGAAAAACTGTTTTTT. Protein product: CASSFRADEKLFF.

This rearrangement joins TRBV6-6 to TRBJ2-6; either TRBD1 or TRBD2 may fit D (5 bases each). The germline CDR1 and CDR2 sequences are MNHNY and SVGAGI (reference sequence). Trimming pared 0 bases from V and 4 bases from J, leaving 10 bases between. This CDR3 is 16 amino acids long. The chain's CDR3 is CASSYSRGAGANVLTF. CDR3 coding DNA: TGTGCCAGCAGTTACTCGAGGGGAGCCGGGGCCAACGTCCTGACTTTC.

This clonotype was counted many times. The chain carries TRBV6-5 and TRBJ1-5, with D unclear. CDR3 size: 13 residues. Germline V CDR1 and CDR2: MNHEY, SVGAGI. The V end was cut by 4 bases, the J end by 4 bases, with 8 bases between. The CDR3 loop is CASSSRPNQPQHF. In DNA, the CDR3 is TGTGCCAGCAGTTCCCGACCGAATCAGCCCCAGCATTTT.

This clonotype turned up a few times. V is TRBV7-9 and J is TRBJ2-3; possibly TRBD2 for D (6 bases). The V gene lost 5 bases and the J gene lost 1 base, with 13 bases spanning the gap. CDR1 SEHNR and CDR2 FQNEAQ come from the germline V gene (reference sequence). The CDR3 covers 15 residues. The CDR3 loop is CASSEELAGTDTQYF. Here the CDR3 DNA reads TGTGCCAGCAGCGAGGAACTAGCAGGCACAGATACGCAGTATTTT.

The chain joins TRBV7-3 to TRBJ2-1; TRBD2 agrees at 7 bases. The germline V gene encodes CDR1 SGHTA and CDR2 FQGTGA. V trimming: 0 bases; J trimming: 8 bases; junction bases outside the gene matches: 4. This CDR3 comprises 14 residues. The CDR3 sequence: CASSLTGGFDEQFF. The CDR3 bases are TGTGCCAGCAGCTTAACGGGAGGGTTCGATGAGCAGTTCTTC.

A word on this clonotype: With only one base between it and a far larger clone, this is likely a read error. J is TRBJ2-1 and V is TRBV11-2; TRBD2 matches 7 bases. V shed 0 bases, J shed 4 bases, and the junction held 12 bases outside the gene matches. The CDR3 runs 18 residues. CDR1 and CDR2 from the germline V gene are SGHAT and FQNNGV. The CDR3 DNA sequence: TGTGCCAGCAGCTTAGAAGGGACTAACGGGAGGTTTTACAATGAGCAGTTCTTC. Translated, it gives CASSLEGTNGRFYNEQFF.

The table lists this clonotype with many counts. V is TRBV7-3 and J is TRBJ2-2; D gene uncertain. The germline V gene has CDR1 SGHTA and CDR2 FQGTGA. The CDR3 runs to 16 residues. V was clipped by 4 bases and J by 1 base, with 13 bases between them. The CDR3 DNA reads TGTGCCAGCAGCTCCGAATGGCGAGGGAACACCGGGGAGCTGTTTTTT. As protein: CASSSEWRGNTGELFF. Variable domain in full (rest from reference TRBV7-3 and TRBJ2-2): GAGVSQTPSNKVTEKGKYVELRCDPISGHTALYWYRQSLGQGPEFLIYFQGTGAADDSGLPNDRFFAVRPEGSVSTLKIQRTERGDSAVYLCASSSEWRGNTGELFFGEGSRLTVL.

This clonotype has a count of ten or more. The chain carries TRBV28 and TRBJ2-7; no definite D call. CDR1 MDHEN and CDR2 SYDVKM come from the germline V gene. The V end was cut by 1 base, the J end by 9 bases, with 10 bases between. This CDR3 region has 12 residues. The CDR3 loop is CASSLLETSQYF. The CDR3 DNA is TGTGCCAGCAGTTTATTGGAGACCTCGCAGTACTTC.

This clonotype occurred many times. This sequence joins TRBV27 and TRBJ2-5; no definite D call. Trimming cost V 7 bases and J 5 bases, with 5 bases left between them. Per the germline V gene, CDR1 is MNHEY and CDR2 is SMNVEV (reference sequence). The CDR3 consists of 10 residues. CDR3 DNA: TGTGCCAGCACGCAGGAGACCCAGTACTTC. As protein: CASTQETQYF.

The table lists this clonotype with many counts. The chain recombines TRBV6-4 with TRBJ2-3, with TRBD2 matching over 9 bases. Trimming took 3 bases from V and 0 from J; bases not matched to a gene: 4. Per the germline V gene, CDR1 is MRHNA and CDR2 is SNTAGT. This CDR3 has 16 amino acids. The chain's CDR3 is CASSEGAGGSTDTQYF. CDR3 DNA: TGTGCCAGCAGTGAAGGAGCGGGAGGAAGCACAGATACGCAGTATTTT.

This clonotype was observed a handful of times. The CDR3 loop is CSAPGLLYNSPLHF. CDR3 DNA: TGCAGTGCTCCGGGGCTCCTCTATAATTCACCCCTCCACTTT. The gene calls are TRBV20-1 and TRBJ1-6; D possibly corresponds to TRBD1 (5 bases). V lost 5 bases and J 3 bases, leaving 11 bases between the germline ends. The CDR3 extends over 14 amino acids. Looked up from germline, CDR1 is DFQATT and CDR2 is SNEGSKA (reference sequence).

This clonotype was observed a handful of times. The chain uses TRBV6-1 and TRBJ1-5; D unclear. The CDR3 has 17 residues. From germline, CDR1 is MNHNS and CDR2 SASEGT. The V end lost 5 bases, the J end lost 7 bases, and 24 bases lay between the germline ends. CDR3 sequence (DNA): TGTGCCAGCAGTCAAAGCCCAAGTACAGCCCTCTTCCAGCCCCAGCATTTT. Protein product: CASSQSPSTALFQPQHF.

The rearrangement joins TRBV12-3 or TRBV12-4 to TRBJ2-2; D uncertain. Trimming took 6 bases from V and 5 from J, leaving 7 bases between them. The CDR3 contains 12 residues. The CDR3 loop is CASRGITGELFF. CDR3 DNA sequence: TGTGCCAGCAGGGGAATAACCGGGGAGCTGTTTTTT.

This clonotype was seen a handful of times. The chain combines TRBV27 with TRBJ1-2, with D possibly matching TRBD1 (6 bases). The CDR3 totals 14 residues. Germline V gene sequence: CDR1 MNHEY, CDR2 SMNVEV (reference sequence). V was trimmed by 6 bases and J by 8 bases, leaving 19 bases between them. CDR3 sequence: CASSPTFSGAGYTF. In DNA, the CDR3 is TGTGCCAGCAGCCCAACCTTCTCGGGGGCGGGCTACACCTTC.

The chain links TRBV6-1 to TRBJ1-5; D possibly corresponds to TRBD1 (6 bases). The CDR3 loop spans 14 amino acids. V was pared by 8 bases and J by 7 bases, with 18 bases between. The germline V gene encodes CDR1 MNHNS and CDR2 SASEGT. The CDR3 region has the DNA TGTGCCAGCTGGGGGCGAGGCGTGGTACAGCCCCAGCATTTT. It yields the protein CASWGRGVVQPQHF.

This clonotype was counted at least ten times. This sequence joins TRBV20-1 and TRBJ1-1; possible D gene TRBD1, 5 bases. The CDR3 totals 15 residues. CDR1 and CDR2 from the germline V gene are DFQATT and SNEGSKA (reference sequence). V lost 5 bases and J lost 1, with 17 bases in between. The DNA of the CDR3 is TGCAGTGCTTACCGGGACGCCGAAACGAACACTGAAGCTTTCTTT. Translated, it gives CSAYRDAETNTEAFF.

This chain uses TRBV6-1 with TRBJ2-2; no clear D. Germline V lookup: CDR1 MNHNS, CDR2 SASEGT. This CDR3 contains 12 residues. V lost 4 bases and J 6 bases, leaving 6 bases between the germline ends. CDR3 nucleotides: TGTGCCAGCAGTGCCCCCGCCGGGGAGCTGTTTTTT. This codes for CASSAPAGELFF.

This clonotype was seen at least ten times. V and J are TRBV3-1 and TRBJ1-2; D call uncertain. Germline CDR1 reads LGHDT; CDR2 reads YNNKEL (reference sequence). The V end was cut by 3 bases, the J end by 4 bases, with 15 bases between. This CDR3 is built from 15 residues. CDR3 in DNA: TGTGCCAGCAGCCACCCTGGCCGCAGTTCCTATGGCTACACCTTC. This codes for CASSHPGRSSYGYTF.

The CDR3 DNA reads as TGTGCCTGGGCCGGGACACCCAGGCACTATGGCTACACCTTC. It specifies CAWAGTPRHYGYTF. J is TRBJ1-2 and V is TRBV30; D may be TRBD1 (6 bases). The length of the CDR3 is 14 residues. V gave up 5 bases and J gave up 3 bases, with 16 bases separating them. Germline V gene sequence: CDR1 GTSNPN, CDR2 SVGIG (reference sequence).

For this clonotype: A read error may be the cause here, since a much bigger clone is one base away. The chain is built from TRBV7-2 and TRBJ2-1, with TRBD2 as a possible D gene (5 bases). Germline CDR1 SGHTA, CDR2 FQGNSA. The CDR3 loop spans 15 amino acids. CDR3 residues: CASSLRADLNNEQLF. In DNA, the CDR3 is TGTGCCAGCAGCTTAAGAGCGGACCTCAACAATGAGCAGCTCTTC.

The chain employs TRBV30 and TRBJ1-1; unclear D gene. The V end was cut by 8 bases, the J end by 0 bases, with 10 bases between. Germline lookup yields CDR1 GTSNPN and CDR2 SVGIG (reference sequence). The CDR3 totals 12 residues. CDR3 DNA: TGTGCCGTTGACGAGTTGAACACTGAAGCTTTCTTT. Protein sequence: CAVDELNTEAFF.

This clonotype was seen repeatedly, ten times or more. The chain uses TRBV27 and TRBJ2-5, with 10 bases that match TRBD1. CDR1 is MNHEY, CDR2 SMNVEV, per germline (reference sequence). Unmatched junction bases numbered 11, after V lost 8 bases and J lost 2 bases. This CDR3 spans 16 amino acids. The CDR3 bases are TGTGCCAGCTCTAGTTTAGGGACAGGGGAGCAAGAGACCCAGTACTTC. This encodes CASSSLGTGEQETQYF.

The chain couples TRBV9 to TRBJ1-3; D not resolved. The germline V and J ends were trimmed by 0 bases and 2 bases, with 6 bases remaining between them. CDR1 and CDR2 (germline): SGDLS, YYNGEE. CDR3 length: 14 amino acids. CDR3 coding DNA: TGTGCCAGCAGCGTAGAAAACACTGGAAACACCATATATTTT. Translation gives CASSVENTGNTIYF.

The chain employs TRBV27 and TRBJ2-3; 11 nucleotides agree with TRBD2. The CDR3 sequence is 15 residues long. Germline V gene data show CDR1 as MNHEY and CDR2 as SMNVEV (reference sequence). V trimming: 6 bases; J trimming: 4 bases; junction bases outside the gene matches: 6. The CDR3 nucleotides read TGTGCCAGCAGGACTAGCGGGATGGGGGCAGATACGCAGTATTTT. Translating it yields CASRTSGMGADTQYF.

At least ten counts were recorded for this clonotype. The chain combines TRBV7-2 with TRBJ1-1; D is unclear. The CDR3 runs 13 residues. Germline loops: CDR1 SGHTA, CDR2 FQGNSA. V lost 6 bases and J 1 base, leaving 9 bases between the germline ends. This CDR3 reads CASRLPGNTEAFF. In DNA, the CDR3 is TGTGCCAGCAGGCTCCCGGGGAACACTGAAGCTTTCTTT.

The table lists this clonotype with a few counts. The chain links TRBV15 to TRBJ2-3; D unclear. Germline V gives CDR1 LNHNV, CDR2 YYDKDF (reference sequence). V shed 2 bases and J shed 0 bases, with 6 bases lying between them. The CDR3 runs 14 residues. CDR3 in DNA: TGTGCCACCAGCAGATTCATGAGCACAGATACGCAGTATTTT. Amino acid sequence: CATSRFMSTDTQYF.

This clonotype was seen only a few times. This sequence joins TRBV4-1 and TRBJ2-1; TRBD1 or TRBD2 may be the D gene (5 bases each). Between the trimmed V and J ends, which lost 0 bases and 13 bases, there was a span of 13 bases. Germline CDR1 reads MGHRA; CDR2 reads YSYEKL. The length of the CDR3 is 13 residues. The CDR3 bases are TGCGCCAGCAGCCAAGATTGGGGGACCCTACAGTTCTTC. Translation gives CASSQDWGTLQFF.